This TCR beta chain appears in the sequencing data of a study of cytomegalovirus exposure and HLA in healthy donors. Study in general: Earlier findings included 117 million unique TCR beta sequences obtained from 150 million to 200 million T cells.

A word on this clone: Its antigen is undetermined.

13 Jbeta primers and 60 Vbeta primers were used for the PCR. Produced via immunoSEQ multiplex PCR; TCRdb's table is partial and in-frame only. In total, the table holds 180,000 or so clones. Findings of the study overall: Solely CMV serostatus was available to characterize immune exposure. A later analysis found common viral pathogens apparently linked to several of the most significant clusters. A list of roughly 180 TCR beta chains associated with cytomegalovirus was given.

The CDR3 runs 16 residues. Trimming took 5 bases from V and 3 from J; bases not matched to a gene: 8. CDR1 SGHNT and CDR2 YYREEE come from the germline V gene (reference sequence). The material sequenced was PBMCs. This TCR was sampled from a woman between 18 and 29 years old in good health and CMV-seropositive. This sequence joins TRBV5-4 and TRBJ2-3; 11 nucleotides align to TRBD2. The CDR3 DNA reads TGTGCCAGCAGTTACCTAGCGGGAGGAGTGACAGATACGCAGTATTTT. This translates into CASSYLAGGVTDTQYF.